The T cell receptor beta chain described here comes from a study of cytomegalovirus exposure and HLA in healthy donors. PCR was performed using 60 Vbeta and 13 Jbeta primers. Sequenced by immunoSEQ multiplex PCR; TCRdb stores in-frame clones only, minus some. The table includes 130,000 or so clones, about 70% detected once. The donors (healthy individuals) were bone marrow donors. The TCR was taken from a woman between 40 and 50 years old in good health and CMV-seronegative. Sequenced input: PBMCs.

The CDR3 here is CAISDLRTSLGEAFF. The CDR3 bases are TGTGCCATCAGTGACCTCCGGACAAGCCTAGGTGAAGCTTTCTTT. The J gene is TRBJ1-1, the V gene TRBV10-3; possible D gene TRBD1, 5 bases. This CDR3 is built from 15 residues. The germline V and J ends were trimmed by 3 bases and 7 bases, with 18 bases remaining between them. The V gene's germline CDR1 is ENHRY and CDR2 SYGVKD.